The 27 T cell receptor beta chains below come from one sample, sequenced in a study of neoadjuvant anti-PD-1 for oral cavity cancer. The table came from immunoSEQ multiplex PCR; TCRdb's copy has only in-frame clones and leaves some out. Altogether about 81,000 clones are present, about 84% being singletons, with the ten largest covering 3% to 3.5%. Sequences were derived from PBMCs, sampled before nivolumab (anti-PD-1) treatment. Every receptor here comes from a person between 40 and 80 years old with oral cavity squamous cell carcinoma.

This chain uses TRBV11-2 with TRBJ2-7, with TRBD2 matching 9 bases. V lost 3 bases to trimming and J lost 2 bases; unmatched junction nucleotides: 8. Per the germline V gene, CDR1 is SGHAT and CDR2 is FQNNGV. The length of the CDR3 is 16 residues. The CDR3 protein is CASSFQLAGAAYEQYF. The DNA of the CDR3 is TGTGCCAGCAGCTTCCAATTAGCGGGGGCCGCCTACGAGCAGTACTTC.

The chain employs TRBV5-1 and TRBJ2-5; D perhaps matches TRBD2 (6 bases). Trimming pared 4 bases from V and 0 bases from J, leaving 10 bases between. Germline loops: CDR1 SGHRS, CDR2 YFSETQ. The CDR3 covers 14 residues. CDR3 sequence: CASSPEGYQETQYF. CDR3 coding DNA: TGCGCCAGCAGCCCGGAGGGGTACCAAGAGACCCAGTACTTC. Full variable domain (rest looked up from reference TRBV5-1 and TRBJ2-5): KAGVTQTPRYLIKTRGQQVTLSCSPISGHRSVSWYQQTPGQGLQFLFEYFSETQRNKGNFPGRFSGRQFSNSRSEMNVSTLELGDSALYLCASSPEGYQETQYFGPGTRLLVL.

For the CDR3, the DNA is TGTGCCAGCAGCCAGGGTCTCGGGGTGCACCAAGAGACCCAGTACTTC. This gives the protein CASSQGLGVHQETQYF. The genes are TRBV14 and TRBJ2-5, with D maybe TRBD2 (5 bases). CDR3 length equals 16 residues. Between the trimmed V and J ends, which lost 3 bases and 0 bases, there was a span of 14 bases. CDR1 and CDR2 from the germline V gene are SGHDN and FVKESK.

V usage is TRBV27 and J usage is TRBJ1-2; a weak D match, TRBD1 (6 bases). The CDR3 runs to 15 residues. The germline V and J ends were trimmed by 2 bases and 6 bases, with 16 bases remaining between them. CDR1 and CDR2 from the germline V gene are MNHEY and SMNVEV (reference sequence). Here the CDR3 DNA reads TGTGCCAGCAGTTTAAATGGGGGCGTAGGGGATGGCTACACCTTC. Protein product: CASSLNGGVGDGYTF.

This clone has more than one count but fewer than ten. The rearrangement uses TRBV5-3 and TRBJ1-1; D uncertain. TRBV5-3 is noted as an ORF with a role that remains uncertain. This CDR3 is 15 amino acids long. Trimming took 2 bases from V and 1 from J, leaving 12 bases between them. The CDR3 sequence: CARSFPVARNTEAFF. In DNA form, the CDR3 reads TGTGCCAGAAGCTTTCCAGTGGCTCGGAACACTGAAGCTTTCTTT.

The chain has TRBV6-5 and TRBJ2-7, with TRBD1 matching 9 bases. The CDR3 sequence is 14 residues long. Per germline, CDR1 MNHEY and CDR2 SVGAGI. V shed 2 bases, J shed 5 bases, and the junction held 4 bases outside the gene matches. The CDR3 DNA reads as TGTGCCAGCAGTTACCTCGGGACAGGGAACGAGCAGTACTTC. The encoded protein is CASSYLGTGNEQYF.

V is TRBV10-2 and J is TRBJ2-1; D is undetermined. The CDR3 loop spans 17 amino acids. CDR1 and CDR2 (germline): WSHSY, SAAADI. Trimming took off 3 bases at V and 6 bases at J, with 21 bases between the two ends. The CDR3 loop is CASSDLPPTGRSNEQFF. In nucleotides, the CDR3 is TGCGCCAGCAGTGACCTCCCCCCTACCGGGCGATCCAATGAGCAGTTCTTC.

This clone was observed a few times. V and J are TRBV30 and TRBJ2-7; unclear D gene. The germline V gene has CDR1 GTSNPN and CDR2 SVGIG (reference sequence). Trimming left V 0 bases short and J 1 base short, with 16 bases between. This CDR3 is built from 16 residues. The CDR3 DNA follows: TGTGCCTGGAGTGTATCCCTCTCGGGCCCTTCCTACGAGCAGTACTTC. Translating it yields CAWSVSLSGPSYEQYF.

V and J are TRBV20-1 and TRBJ1-4; D call uncertain. Trimming removed 3 bases at V and 8 bases at J, with 7 bases between. The V gene's germline CDR1 is DFQATT and CDR2 SNEGSKA (reference sequence). The CDR3 has 11 amino acids. The CDR3: CSARTAEKLFF. The DNA of the CDR3 is TGCAGTGCTAGGACGGCCGAAAAACTGTTTTTT.

CDR3 DNA sequence: TGCGCCAGCAGCTTGGGGGAGACCACGAACACTGAAGCTTTCTTT. This codes for CASSLGETTNTEAFF. The chain recombines TRBV5-1 with TRBJ1-1; D is uncertain. CDR1 SGHRS and CDR2 YFSETQ come from the germline V gene. The CDR3 contains 15 residues. Trimming stripped 0 bases from V and 1 base from J, with 10 bases between.

A single count supports this clone. The rearrangement links TRBV5-4 to TRBJ2-7, with D perhaps assigned TRBD1 or TRBD2 (5 bases each). The CDR3 is made up of 14 amino acids. V was shortened by 0 bases and J by 0 bases, with 7 bases between the two germline ends. From germline, CDR1 is SGHNT and CDR2 YYREEE (reference sequence). This CDR3 reads CASSLGGISYEQYF. The CDR3 nucleotides read TGTGCCAGCAGCTTGGGGGGGATCTCCTACGAGCAGTACTTC.

The chain links TRBV7-9 to TRBJ2-5; no clear D gene. The germline V gene encodes CDR1 SEHNR and CDR2 FQNEAQ (reference sequence). CDR3 length: 13 amino acids. V was trimmed by 2 bases and J by 5 bases, leaving 9 bases between them. As DNA, the CDR3 is TGTGCCAGCAGCTTAAGTAACTGGGAGACCCAGTACTTC. Translating it yields CASSLSNWETQYF.

V usage is TRBV30 and J usage is TRBJ1-1; D may be TRBD1 (5 bases). From germline, CDR1 is GTSNPN and CDR2 SVGIG (reference sequence). V lost 0 bases and J 2 bases, leaving 7 bases between the germline ends. The CDR3 is 13 amino acids. Here the CDR3 DNA reads TGTGCCTGGAGTGTACAGGTAAACACTGAAGCTTTCTTT. It encodes CAWSVQVNTEAFF.

The chain joins TRBV11-2 to TRBJ2-7, with TRBD1 matching over 9 bases. The ends lost 5 bases at V and 5 bases at J; junction bases unmatched: 4. The CDR3 consists of 13 residues. Looked up from germline, CDR1 is SGHAT and CDR2 is FQNNGV. The CDR3 sequence is CASSRDRVNEQYF. The CDR3 DNA follows: TGTGCCAGCAGCCGGGACAGGGTAAACGAGCAGTACTTC.

The chain employs TRBV10-3 and TRBJ2-1; TRBD2 matches 7 bases. V gave up 4 bases and J gave up 4 bases; unmatched junction bases: 7. In germline, CDR1 is ENHRY, CDR2 SYGVKD. The CDR3 runs to 15 residues. This CDR3 is CAISGGRESYNEQFF. In DNA, the CDR3 is TGTGCCATCAGTGGTGGGCGGGAGAGTTACAATGAGCAGTTCTTC.

This sequence joins TRBV7-3 and TRBJ2-1; 7 bases match TRBD1. CDR1 SGHTA and CDR2 FQGTGA come from the germline V gene. The junction had 11 bases not matched to a gene; V was cut back by 5 bases and J by 13 bases. CDR3 length: 13 residues. CDR3 in amino acids: CASSPTRDSLQFF. The CDR3 DNA reads TGTGCCAGCAGCCCGACCCGGGACAGCTTACAGTTCTTC.

The CDR3 reads CASSMDSSYEQYF. Here the CDR3 DNA reads TGTGCCAGTAGTATGGACAGCTCCTACGAGCAGTACTTC. The chain uses TRBV19 and TRBJ2-7; weak D call: TRBD1 (6 bases). Trimming shortened V by 3 bases and J by 0 bases, and 6 bases separated the two germline ends. The CDR3 totals 13 residues. Germline V gene lookup returns CDR1 LNHDA and CDR2 SQIVND (reference sequence).

The chain recombines TRBV28 with TRBJ2-3, with TRBD1 matching 7 bases. From germline, CDR1 is MDHEN and CDR2 SYDVKM. The CDR3 has 15 amino acids. Trimming at V came to 3 bases and at J to 0 bases, leaving 3 bases not matched to a gene. This CDR3 reads CASSFRGSSTDTQYF. The CDR3 coding sequence is TGTGCCAGCAGTTTCAGGGGGTCGAGCACAGATACGCAGTATTTT.

This rearrangement joins TRBV10-2 to TRBJ2-3, with no clear D. Trimming removed 5 bases at V and 2 bases at J, with 2 bases between. From germline, CDR1 is WSHSY and CDR2 SAAADI. CDR3 length: 11 residues. In DNA form, the CDR3 reads TGCGCCAGCAGTTACACAGATACGCAGTATTTT. It is translated as CASSYTDTQYF.

This clone was detected only a few times. The V and J genes are TRBV5-1 and TRBJ1-3; 10 bases match TRBD1. The CDR3 consists of 15 residues. CDR1 SGHRS and CDR2 YFSETQ come from the germline V gene. V was clipped by 3 bases and J by 6 bases; unmatched bases: 6. This CDR3 is CASSSTGGAENTIYF. DNA for the CDR3: TGCGCCAGCAGCTCGACAGGGGGCGCGGAAAACACCATATATTTT.

The chain uses TRBV5-4 and TRBJ1-5, with a weak D call TRBD1 (5 bases). Germline V lookup: CDR1 SGHNT, CDR2 YYREEE (reference sequence). V was cut by 1 base and J by 4 bases, with 18 bases left in between. This CDR3 comprises 17 residues. In nucleotides, the CDR3 is TGTGCCAGCAGCTTGAACGGGGCAGTGGAGAGTAATCAGCCCCAGCATTTT. Protein sequence: CASSLNGAVESNQPQHF.

The V gene is TRBV2, the J gene TRBJ1-5; D is unresolved. The CDR3 spans 14 residues. Trimming took 1 base from V and 0 from J, leaving 4 bases between them. Germline V gene data show CDR1 as SNHLY and CDR2 as FYNNEI. The chain's CDR3 is CASSEGDSNQPQHF. As DNA, the CDR3 is TGTGCCAGCAGTGAAGGAGATAGCAATCAGCCCCAGCATTTT.

V usage is TRBV5-1 and J usage is TRBJ1-1, with D maybe TRBD1 (6 bases). The germline gives CDR1 SGHRS, CDR2 YFSETQ. The V gene lost 4 bases and the J gene lost 0 bases, with 13 bases spanning the gap. This CDR3 has 15 amino acids. The chain's CDR3 is CASSPPGGMNTEAFF. The CDR3 nucleotides are TGCGCCAGCAGCCCTCCGGGGGGCATGAACACTGAAGCTTTCTTT.

V usage is TRBV30 and J usage is TRBJ2-2, with TRBD1 identical over 7 bases. From germline, CDR1 is GTSNPN and CDR2 SVGIG (reference sequence). The ends lost 7 bases at V and 4 bases at J; junction bases unmatched: 9. The CDR3 is 14 amino acids. CDR3 in DNA: TGTGCCTCGAATCGGGGACAGACCACCGGGGAGCTGTTTTTT. Residues: CASNRGQTTGELFF.

The V call is TRBV11-2, the J call TRBJ2-2; perhaps TRBD2 as D (6 bases). The germline V gene encodes CDR1 SGHAT and CDR2 FQNNGV. The CDR3 is 16 residues long. V lost 1 base and J lost 0, with 9 bases in between. The CDR3 here is CASSLGLVANTGELFF. CDR3 nucleotide sequence: TGTGCCAGCAGCTTAGGACTAGTTGCGAACACCGGGGAGCTGTTTTTT. The entire variable domain, with the rest obtained from reference TRBV11-2 and TRBJ2-2, is as follows: EAGVAQSPRYKIIEKRQSVAFWCNPISGHATLYWYQQILGQGPKLLIQFQNNGVVDDSQLPKDRFSAERLKGVDSTLKIQPAKLEDSAVYLCASSLGLVANTGELFFGEGSRLTVL.

V and J are TRBV11-2 and TRBJ2-5, with D possibly TRBD2 on 6 matching bases. V was clipped by 1 base and J by 5 bases, with 8 bases between them. This CDR3 has 13 residues. Germline values: CDR1 SGHAT, CDR2 FQNNGV. In DNA form, the CDR3 reads TGTGCCAGCAGCTTAGGGGAGGTCGAGACCCAGTACTTC. Residues: CASSLGEVETQYF.

The gene calls are TRBV30 and TRBJ2-7; a possible D gene is TRBD1 (5 bases). Germline loops: CDR1 GTSNPN, CDR2 SVGIG (reference sequence). V dropped 3 bases and J dropped 1 base, with 19 bases sitting between them. The CDR3 is 16 amino acids. The CDR3 here is CAWRDYQQVGSYEQYF. The CDR3 DNA follows: TGTGCCTGGAGGGATTACCAACAGGTGGGGTCCTACGAGCAGTACTTC. The variable domain in full, with the rest retrieved from reference TRBV30 and TRBJ2-7, is SQTIHQWPATLVQPVGSPLSLECTVEGTSNPNLYWYRQAAGRGLQLLFYSVGIGQISSEVPQNLSASRPQDRQFILSSKKLLLSDSGFYLCAWRDYQQVGSYEQYFGPGTRLTVT.